This T cell receptor (beta chain) stems from a study of human T cells and chemical hapten exposure. Study details: Weekly administration of diphenylcyclopropenone to the scalp of patients continued throughout the approximately 23-week study.

The sample's time point: pre-sensitization, week 0. Treatment of the sample: therapeutic diphenylcyclopropenone sensitization with weekly scalp DPC. Only a few counts were recorded for this clonotype. The V gene's germline CDR1 is SGHTA and CDR2 FQGNSA. V lost 3 bases, J lost 5 bases, and 22 bases lay in between. There are 17 residues in the CDR3. Unique molecular identifiers were attached to individual cDNA molecules during library preparation. MiXCR was run by TCRdb on the RACE reads, yielding one entry per CDR3 protein. The sample includes roughly 120,000 distinct CDR3 sequences, about 14% of them seen just once.

The clonotype was recovered from a young woman with alopecia areata. Some clones in this sample may be carry-over from other donors' samples. The sequences come from whole blood, collected in connection with sensitization to the hapten diphenylcyclopropenone (DPC). The genes are TRBV7-2 and TRBJ2-5; D possibly corresponds to TRBD2 (5 bases). CDR3 protein: CASSLSSITLRGETQYF. In DNA form, the CDR3 reads TGTGCCAGCAGCTTGAGCAGCATAACCCTCCGCGGGGAGACCCAGTACTTC.